A single sample gave rise to the 26 T cell receptor beta chains below, sequenced in a study of identical twins (dated by TCRdb to about 2016). To prepare the library, 5' RACE was applied. The sequencer listed for this sample is Illumina HiSeq 2000. Using fastp trimming at Q25 and MiXCR clonotype assembly, TCRdb reanalyzed the public sequencing data and kept in-frame beta chains. Here each entry gathers all rows of one CDR3 protein and keeps the most common genes and DNA. This sample is represented by 250,000 to 350,000 distinct CDR3 sequences; about 8.9% of them were singletons. The top ten clonotypes cover more than 2% of the sample. These same data were also listed under a study on yellow fever vaccine responses in identical twins.

Material: memory (CD45RO+) T cells sorted from blood. The sample's cell subset or site label, decoded: CD45RO+ enriched T cells. Every receptor here comes from a woman younger than 30 in good health.

This clonotype was seen a few times. This rearrangement joins TRBV7-9 to TRBJ1-2, with TRBD1 identical over 8 bases. V shed 6 bases, J shed 4 bases, and the junction held 10 bases outside the gene matches. Per the germline V gene, CDR1 is SEHNR and CDR2 is FQNEAQ (reference sequence). CDR3 length: 15 amino acids. The CDR3, as DNA: TGTGCCAGCAGTATCGGACAGGGTATGGGCTATGGCTACACCTTC. It codes for CASSIGQGMGYGYTF.

J is TRBJ2-3 and V is TRBV24-1; 7 bases fit TRBD1. Unmatched junction bases numbered 13, after V lost 6 bases and J lost 5 bases. The CDR3 totals 16 residues. Germline CDR1 is KGHDR and CDR2 is SFDVKD. The CDR3 DNA follows: TGTGCCACCAGTTCAGGGGGAGAGGGCGATCGAGATACGCAGTATTTT. This encodes CATSSGGEGDRDTQYF.

This clonotype was counted a few times. The CDR3 nucleotides are TGTGCCAGCAGCGTAGATCCCGGGAGCACAGATACGCAGTATTTT. It specifies CASSVDPGSTDTQYF. The chain joins TRBV9 to TRBJ2-3; D remains unclear. Germline assignment: CDR1 SGDLS and CDR2 YYNGEE. There are 15 residues in the CDR3. Trimming shortened V by 0 bases and J by 0 bases, and 8 bases separated the two germline ends.

This clonotype was counted at least ten times. The chain employs TRBV5-1 and TRBJ1-2; D is ambiguous. Per the germline V gene, CDR1 is SGHRS and CDR2 is YFSETQ. With 5 bases removed from V and 4 bases from J, the gap between germline ends came to 15 bases. There are 14 residues in the CDR3. CDR3 bases: TGCGCCAGCAGACGCGACCAATTCCTCTATGGCTACACCTTC. Amino acids: CASRRDQFLYGYTF.

This clonotype has ten or more counts. This chain uses TRBV3-1 with TRBJ2-4, with 9 positions matching TRBD1. V lost 5 bases, J lost 7 bases, and 9 bases stayed unmatched. The CDR3 contains 15 residues. Germline V gene lookup returns CDR1 LGHDT and CDR2 YNNKEL (reference sequence). The DNA of the CDR3 is TGTGCCAGCAGCTTGCGGACAGGGGAAAAGAACATTCAGTACTTC. This codes for CASSLRTGEKNIQYF.

This clonotype was seen at least ten times. The rearrangement uses TRBV2 and TRBJ2-1; 9 bases fit TRBD1. Looked up from germline, CDR1 is SNHLY and CDR2 is FYNNEI. V lost 6 bases and J lost 7; bases outside the gene matches: 10. The CDR3 sequence is 15 residues long. In nucleotides, the CDR3 is TGTGCCAGCAGGACCGGGACAGGGAGGTTGAATGAGCAGTTCTTC. It translates to CASRTGTGRLNEQFF.

This clonotype was picked up a small number of times. The rearrangement uses TRBV10-3 and TRBJ2-2; D ambiguous. Trimming stripped 0 bases from V and 0 bases from J, with 26 bases between. The germline V gene encodes CDR1 ENHRY and CDR2 SYGVKD. The CDR3 contains 22 residues. CDR3 sequence reads: CAISESKSSLIDSFANTGELFF. DNA for the CDR3: TGTGCCATCAGTGAGTCGAAATCCTCCTTAATCGACTCTTTCGCGAACACCGGGGAGCTGTTTTTT.

This chain joins TRBV2 and TRBJ2-5, with D possibly being TRBD2 (6 bases). Germline V gene data show CDR1 as SNHLY and CDR2 as FYNNEI. The CDR3 loop spans 12 amino acids. Trimming took 10 bases from V and 0 from J, leaving 9 bases between them. The CDR3 reads CATGGNQETQYF. In DNA form, the CDR3 reads TGTGCCACCGGGGGAAACCAAGAGACCCAGTACTTC.

V gene TRBV3-1 combines with J gene TRBJ2-2; TRBD2 matches at 13 bases. CDR1 is LGHDT and CDR2 is YNNKEL in the germline V gene (reference sequence). V was clipped by 5 bases and J by 4 bases; unmatched bases: 13. This CDR3 comprises 19 residues. CDR3 loop: CASSLPHRLAGGRTGELFF. CDR3 sequence (DNA): TGTGCCAGCAGCTTACCCCATCGACTAGCGGGAGGTCGCACCGGGGAGCTGTTTTTT.

This clonotype was detected ten times or more. V is TRBV12-3 or TRBV12-4 and J is TRBJ1-1; D uncertain. This CDR3 has 12 amino acids. V was pared by 5 bases and J by 10 bases, with 14 bases between. CDR3 residues: CASSPSGLLAFF. DNA for the CDR3: TGTGCCAGCAGTCCCAGTGGTCTCTTAGCTTTCTTT.

To note about this clonotype: A single base separates this from a much larger clone, so it may be a read error. The CDR3 bases are TGCGCCAGCAGCGTGGGCGAGGTTACGAACACTGAAGCTTTCTTT. It translates to CASSVGEVTNTEAFF. This chain uses TRBV5-1 with TRBJ1-1; D is ambiguous. The CDR3 has 15 residues. The germline CDR1 and CDR2 sequences are SGHRS and YFSETQ. The ends were cut back, 4 bases at V and 1 base at J, with 14 bases in the middle.

This clonotype was seen repeatedly, ten times or more. Germline and junction disagree at one end, which may indicate a read error. The chain has TRBV7-9 and TRBJ2-3; 10 bases line up with TRBD2. The CDR3 is made up of 12 amino acids. From germline, CDR1 is SEHNR and CDR2 FQNEAQ (reference sequence). CDR3 loop: CASSIEAGGPHF. The CDR3 region has the DNA TGTGCCAGCAGCATCGAAGCGGGGGGGCCGCATTTT.

This clonotype was picked up many times. The J gene is TRBJ2-1, the V gene TRBV3-1, with a possible D match to TRBD2 (5 bases). The CDR3 runs 14 residues. Trimming left V 4 bases short and J 3 bases short, with 10 bases between. Germline CDR1 and CDR2: LGHDT and YNNKEL (reference sequence). The CDR3 sequence: CASSRGVVYNEQFF. The CDR3 DNA follows: TGTGCCAGCAGCCGGGGAGTGGTCTACAATGAGCAGTTCTTC.

This clonotype was counted between two and nine times. The J gene is TRBJ2-1, the V gene TRBV6-4; D possibly uses TRBD1 or TRBD2 (7 bases each). Trimming left V 3 bases short and J 13 bases short, with 25 bases between. Germline V CDR1 and CDR2: MRHNA, SNTAGT. CDR3 length: 16 residues. The CDR3 region is CASSDQTGKGAGVQFF. Written as DNA, the CDR3 is TGTGCCAGCAGTGATCAGACAGGGAAAGGTGCGGGAGTTCAGTTCTTC.

The J gene is TRBJ2-1, the V gene TRBV29-1, with D perhaps TRBD1 (5 bases). Germline assignment: CDR1 SQVTM and CDR2 ANQGSEA. Trimming pared 4 bases from V and 3 bases from J, leaving 16 bases between. There are 15 residues in the CDR3. The CDR3 nucleotides read TGCAGCGTTGTCGACAGCCGCGTTATCTACAATGAGCAGTTCTTC. Its translation is CSVVDSRVIYNEQFF.

Note on this clonotype: A much larger clone is a single base away; this may be a read error. CDR3 amino acids: CAITRQGFNTDTQYF. DNA for the CDR3: TGTGCCATCACTAGACAGGGTTTTAACACAGATACGCAGTATTTT. V is TRBV12-3 or TRBV12-4 and J is TRBJ2-3, with TRBD1 matching over 7 bases. V dropped 10 bases and J dropped 2; count of bases not matched to a gene: 12. The CDR3 spans 15 residues.

The chain couples TRBV15 to TRBJ2-4, with D uncertain. The CDR3 has 14 amino acids. The germline gives CDR1 LNHNV, CDR2 YYDKDF (reference sequence). The ends were cut back, 5 bases at V and 7 bases at J, with 15 bases in the middle. CDR3 region: CATSPKGKDNIQYF. The CDR3 DNA is TGTGCCACCAGCCCGAAGGGAAAAGACAACATTCAGTACTTC.

The gene calls are TRBV28 and TRBJ1-3; 8 bases fit TRBD1. Germline CDR1 reads MDHEN; CDR2 reads SYDVKM. This CDR3 region has 17 residues. J was trimmed by 2 bases and V by 4 bases; bases with no gene match: 10. CDR3 residues: CASSSLDRDRAGNTIYF. CDR3 DNA: TGTGCCAGCAGTTCCCTGGACAGGGATAGGGCTGGAAACACCATATATTTT.

This clonotype was detected ten times or more. The chain uses TRBV6-5 and TRBJ2-5, with D possibly TRBD2 on 6 matching bases. This CDR3 is built from 12 residues. Trimming pared 8 bases from V and 2 bases from J, leaving 9 bases between. From germline, CDR1 is MNHEY and CDR2 SVGAGI. CDR3 sequence: CASGGAQETQYF. The CDR3 region has the DNA TGTGCCAGCGGAGGGGCACAAGAGACCCAGTACTTC.

The rearrangement joins TRBV7-9 to TRBJ1-4; D remains ambiguous. The germline V and J ends were trimmed by 1 base and 5 bases, with 8 bases remaining between them. Germline V gene data show CDR1 as SEHNR and CDR2 as FQNEAQ (reference sequence). This CDR3 spans 14 amino acids. This CDR3 reads CASSLVQANEKLFF. DNA for the CDR3: TGTGCCAGCAGCTTAGTGCAGGCGAATGAAAAACTGTTTTTT.

The V call is TRBV9, the J call TRBJ1-2; no reliable D call. Trimming removed 6 bases at V and 5 bases at J, with 17 bases between. Germline V lookup: CDR1 SGDLS, CDR2 YYNGEE. The CDR3 sequence is 14 residues long. The CDR3 sequence: CASTPSLEQYGYTF. The CDR3 DNA reads as TGTGCCAGCACCCCCTCGCTGGAGCAATATGGCTACACCTTC.

This rearrangement joins TRBV6-5 to TRBJ2-7; no firm D call. The CDR3 covers 14 residues. V gave up 3 bases and J gave up 0 bases, with 9 bases separating them. Per germline, CDR1 MNHEY and CDR2 SVGAGI. The CDR3 loop is CASSYGPSSYEQYF. The CDR3 DNA follows: TGTGCCAGCAGTTATGGGCCAAGCTCCTACGAGCAGTACTTC.

This clonotype has ten or more counts. The chain recombines TRBV2 with TRBJ1-1, with unresolved D. Germline V gives CDR1 SNHLY, CDR2 FYNNEI. The CDR3 extends over 15 amino acids. V was trimmed by 0 bases and J by 2 bases, leaving 10 bases between them. The CDR3 sequence: CASSEAIGGNTEAFF. The CDR3 nucleotides are TGTGCCAGCAGTGAAGCTATAGGCGGTAACACTGAAGCTTTCTTT.

This clonotype was seen repeatedly, ten times or more. The chain carries TRBV6-5 and TRBJ2-1; 8 nucleotides align to TRBD2. The CDR3 sequence is 16 residues long. Trimming cost V 2 bases and J 8 bases; bases outside gene matches: 11. The germline V gene has CDR1 MNHEY and CDR2 SVGAGI. CDR3 DNA: TGTGCCAGCAGTTACGTCAGCGGGAGTTTTTTCTATGAGCAGTTCTTC. This translates into CASSYVSGSFFYEQFF.

This clonotype was counted between two and nine times. The chain combines TRBV6-2 or TRBV6-3 with TRBJ2-2, with 12 positions matching TRBD2. The ends lost 6 bases at V and 3 bases at J; junction bases unmatched: 17. The germline V gene has CDR1 MNHEY and CDR2 SVGEGT. The CDR3 has 20 residues. As DNA, the CDR3 is TGTGCCAGCAGCCCTACAGCGGGACTAGCGGGTGGGCGGTACACCGGGGAGCTGTTTTTT. Its translation: CASSPTAGLAGGRYTGELFF.

This clonotype was counted many times. The chain joins TRBV29-1 to TRBJ2-5, with D tentatively TRBD1 (7 bases). With 7 bases removed from V and 2 bases from J, the gap between germline ends came to 11 bases. CDR3 size: 12 residues. From germline, CDR1 is SQVTM and CDR2 ANQGSEA. DNA of the CDR3: TGCAGCGATGCGGGACAGCAAGAGACCCAGTACTTC. Residues: CSDAGQQETQYF. The whole variable domain, remainder taken from reference TRBV29-1 and TRBJ2-5, is SAVISQKPSRDICQRGTSLTIQCQVDSQVTMMFWYRQQPGQSLTLIATANQGSEATYESGFVIDKFPISRPNLTFSTLTVSNMSPEDSSIYLCSDAGQQETQYFGPGTRLLVL.